Listed here is a single TCR beta chain. This clone was observed a single time. Which antigen it targets is not known. No base qualities exist here, and no much larger clone lies one base off it. These data originate in a study of control samples from healthy donors and cancer patients (dated by TCRdb to between 2020 and 2021). CDR1 WNHNN and CDR2 SYGVQD are derived from the germline V gene (reference sequence). Measured from the cysteine to the phenylalanine, the CDR3 is 14 residues long. The CDR3 DNA has 42 bases and is translated from base 1. Trimming removed 10 bases from V and 8 bases from J; the gene matches leave 12 bases unexplained. Receptors were amplified or captured by the immunoSEQ multiplex PCR assay. TCRdb took over this immuneACCESS table, retaining in-frame rearrangements with V and J assigned. Such tables are incomplete; in checked studies, under half of the missing clones stem from an unresolved V gene, and the remainder is unexplained. This sample holds approximately 160,000 clones; roughly 94% were observed only once. Approximately 1.5% of the sample goes to the ten largest clones.

The clonotype originates from a woman aged 18-29 years in good health. The sequence is built from TRBV10-1 and TRBJ1-4; 8 bases in the junction line up with TRBD1. Sequenced sample: blood. At the DNA level, the sequence is TGCGCCACCCTGCCGACAGGGGTGGTGGAAAAACTGTTTTTT. Its translation is CATLPTGVVEKLFF.